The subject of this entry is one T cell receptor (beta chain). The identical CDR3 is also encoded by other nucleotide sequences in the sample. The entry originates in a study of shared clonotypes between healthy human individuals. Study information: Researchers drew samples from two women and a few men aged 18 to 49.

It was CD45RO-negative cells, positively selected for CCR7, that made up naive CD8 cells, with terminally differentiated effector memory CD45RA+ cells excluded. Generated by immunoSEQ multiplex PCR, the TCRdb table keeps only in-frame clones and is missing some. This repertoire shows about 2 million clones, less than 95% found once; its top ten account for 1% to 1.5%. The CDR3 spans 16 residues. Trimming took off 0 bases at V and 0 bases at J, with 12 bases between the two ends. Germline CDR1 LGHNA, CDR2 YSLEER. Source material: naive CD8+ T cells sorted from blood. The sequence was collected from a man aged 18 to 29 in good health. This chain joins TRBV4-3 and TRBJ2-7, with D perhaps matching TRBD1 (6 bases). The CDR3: CASSQESTGNSYEQYF. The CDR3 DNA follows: TGCGCCAGCAGCCAAGAATCTACAGGGAACTCCTACGAGCAGTACTTC.